This is a list of T cell receptor beta chains from one sample in a study of blood T cell repertoires in COVID-19. Produced via immunoSEQ multiplex PCR; TCRdb's table is partial and in-frame only. The sample lists about 240,000 clones; about four fifths were seen once. Material: peripheral blood. Receptor source: a man under 40 who had recovered from COVID-19. The CDR3 runs from the conserved cysteine through the conserved F or W. Each record gives: CDR3 protein, CDR3 DNA, clone size, V gene, D gene, J gene. D genes are given only for firm matches. Part of the rows lack a size; the others show once, few, many or a class for expanded clones.

cdr3_aa: CASTNPARGGYTF
cdr3_nt: TGTGCCAGCACTAATCCGGCCCGGGGGGGCTACACCTTC
clone_size: NA
v_call: TRBV28
d_call: NA
j_call: TRBJ1-2

cdr3_aa: CASSQGTGEGEQFF
cdr3_nt: TGCGCCAGCAGCCAAGGGACAGGGGAGGGTGAGCAGTTCTTC
clone_size: NA
v_call: TRBV4-1
d_call: TRBD1
j_call: TRBJ2-1

cdr3_aa: CASSIGQGASSYEQYF
cdr3_nt: TGTGCCAGTAGTATCGGACAGGGGGCGAGCTCCTACGAGCAGTACTTC
clone_size: NA
v_call: TRBV19
d_call: TRBD1
j_call: TRBJ2-7

cdr3_aa: CATSGQNDNQPQHF
cdr3_nt: TGTGCCACCAGCGGACAGAATGACAATCAGCCCCAGCATTTT
clone_size: NA
v_call: TRBV24-1
d_call: NA
j_call: TRBJ1-5

cdr3_aa: CSAEDRARLHF
cdr3_nt: TGCAGTGCTGAAGACAGGGCCAGACTCCACTTT
clone_size: NA
v_call: TRBV20-1
d_call: TRBD1
j_call: TRBJ1-6

cdr3_aa: CASSYGGTNSPLHF
cdr3_nt: TGTGCCAGCAGTTACGGGGGGACTAATTCACCCCTCCACTTT
clone_size: NA
v_call: TRBV6-5
d_call: NA
j_call: TRBJ1-6

cdr3_aa: CASSLGPWANEQFF
cdr3_nt: TGTGCCAGCAGTTTGGGCCCCTGGGCGAATGAGCAGTTCTTC
clone_size: NA
v_call: TRBV27
d_call: NA
j_call: TRBJ2-1

cdr3_aa: CASSVQASEDNEQFF
cdr3_nt: TGTGCCAGCAGTGTACAGGCTAGCGAAGACAATGAGCAGTTCTTC
clone_size: few
v_call: TRBV6-4
d_call: NA
j_call: TRBJ2-1

cdr3_aa: CASSFGGGSQSTQYF
cdr3_nt: TGTGCCAGCAGCTTCGGCGGGGGGTCACAGAGTACGCAGTATTTT
clone_size: NA
v_call: TRBV11-2
d_call: TRBD2
j_call: TRBJ2-3

cdr3_aa: CASSIGADGNTIYF
cdr3_nt: TGTGCCAGTAGTATTGGGGCAGATGGAAACACCATATATTTT
clone_size: NA
v_call: TRBV19
d_call: NA
j_call: TRBJ1-3

cdr3_aa: CASNSVRGRHTEAFF
cdr3_nt: TGTGCCAGCAATTCAGTACGGGGGAGACACACTGAAGCTTTCTTT
clone_size: NA
v_call: TRBV11-2
d_call: NA
j_call: TRBJ1-1

cdr3_aa: CATSDFRRLNTQYF
cdr3_nt: TGTGCCACCAGTGATTTTCGTAGACTAAATACGCAGTATTTT
clone_size: NA
v_call: TRBV24-1
d_call: NA
j_call: TRBJ2-3

cdr3_aa: CAISDQQGRVGGYTF
cdr3_nt: TGTGCCATCAGTGACCAACAGGGACGGGTAGGTGGCTACACCTTC
clone_size: once
v_call: TRBV10-3
d_call: NA
j_call: TRBJ1-2

cdr3_aa: CASTAQGYTEAFF
cdr3_nt: TGTGCCAGTACCGCACAGGGTTACACTGAAGCTTTCTTT
clone_size: NA
v_call: TRBV19
d_call: NA
j_call: TRBJ1-1

cdr3_aa: CASGGLAGGQETQYF
cdr3_nt: TGTGCCAGCGGGGGACTAGCGGGGGGCCAAGAGACCCAGTACTTC
clone_size: NA
v_call: TRBV6-5
d_call: TRBD2
j_call: TRBJ2-5

cdr3_aa: CASQGNPPSTEAFF
cdr3_nt: TGTGCCAGCCAGGGCAATCCCCCGAGCACTGAAGCTTTCTTT
clone_size: NA
v_call: TRBV2
d_call: NA
j_call: TRBJ1-1

cdr3_aa: CASSLISSGQGARNSPLHF
cdr3_nt: TGTGCCAGCAGCTTGATTTCGTCAGGACAGGGGGCGAGGAATTCACCCCTCCACTTT
clone_size: NA
v_call: TRBV5-6
d_call: TRBD1
j_call: TRBJ1-6

cdr3_aa: CASSDTVAEAFF
cdr3_nt: TGTGCCAGCAGTGACACGGTCGCTGAAGCTTTCTTT
clone_size: NA
v_call: TRBV2
d_call: NA
j_call: TRBJ1-1

cdr3_aa: CASSKYPGQGTDTQYF
cdr3_nt: TGTGCCAGTAGTAAATATCCGGGACAGGGCACAGATACGCAGTATTTT
clone_size: NA
v_call: TRBV19
d_call: TRBD1
j_call: TRBJ2-3

cdr3_aa: CASSSDGGSEAFF
cdr3_nt: TGTGCCAGCAGCTCCGACGGCGGTTCTGAAGCTTTCTTT
clone_size: NA
v_call: TRBV7-2
d_call: NA
j_call: TRBJ1-1

cdr3_aa: CASSIPGGTQYF
cdr3_nt: TGTGCCAGTAGTATTCCGGGGGGGACGCAGTATTTT
clone_size: NA
v_call: TRBV19
d_call: TRBD2
j_call: TRBJ2-3

cdr3_aa: CASSFSGRHTATNEKLFF
cdr3_nt: TGTGCCAGCAGCTTTTCAGGCAGGCACACCGCAACTAATGAAAAACTGTTTTTT
clone_size: NA
v_call: TRBV5-7
d_call: NA
j_call: TRBJ1-4

cdr3_aa: CASSLTGTGLQETQYF
cdr3_nt: TGTGCCAGCAGTTTAACAGGGACAGGGCTTCAAGAGACCCAGTACTTC
clone_size: NA
v_call: TRBV28
d_call: TRBD1
j_call: TRBJ2-5

cdr3_aa: CASSQAIAPSTDTQYF
cdr3_nt: TGCGCCAGCAGCCAGGCCATAGCACCCAGCACAGATACGCAGTATTTT
clone_size: NA
v_call: TRBV4-1
d_call: NA
j_call: TRBJ2-3

cdr3_aa: CASKLSLVAGGHEQFF
cdr3_nt: TGTGCCAGCAAGCTTAGCTTGGTAGCGGGGGGGCATGAGCAGTTCTTC
clone_size: NA
v_call: TRBV7-8
d_call: TRBD2
j_call: TRBJ2-1

cdr3_aa: CASVGTGWNQPQHF
cdr3_nt: TGTGCCAGCGTCGGGACAGGGTGGAATCAGCCCCAGCATTTT
clone_size: NA
v_call: TRBV6-5
d_call: TRBD1
j_call: TRBJ1-5

cdr3_aa: CASSADRGRVGNQPQHF
cdr3_nt: TGTGCCAGCAGTGCAGACAGGGGGCGGGTTGGGAATCAGCCCCAGCATTTT
clone_size: once
v_call: TRBV6-1
d_call: TRBD1
j_call: TRBJ1-5

cdr3_aa: CASSQLSSGTGELFF
cdr3_nt: TGTGCCAGCAGCCAGCTGTCTAGTGGCACCGGGGAGCTGTTTTTT
clone_size: NA
v_call: TRBV3-1/TRBV3-2
d_call: NA
j_call: TRBJ2-2

cdr3_aa: CASSGPGGAGDTQYF
cdr3_nt: TGTGCCAGCAGCGGACCTGGGGGGGCCGGGGATACGCAGTATTTT
clone_size: NA
v_call: TRBV9
d_call: NA
j_call: TRBJ2-3

cdr3_aa: CASSLPKETQYF
cdr3_nt: TGTGCCAGCAGTTTACCCAAAGAGACCCAGTACTTC
clone_size: NA
v_call: TRBV28
d_call: NA
j_call: TRBJ2-5

cdr3_aa: CASSRTGCSGNTIYF
cdr3_nt: TGTGCCAGCAGCCGTACAGGGTGCTCTGGAAACACCATATATTTT
clone_size: NA
v_call: TRBV6-7
d_call: NA
j_call: TRBJ1-3

cdr3_aa: CASNPSGLRTDTQYF
cdr3_nt: TGTGCCAGCAACCCAAGCGGGCTCCGCACAGATACGCAGTATTTT
clone_size: NA
v_call: TRBV9
d_call: NA
j_call: TRBJ2-3

cdr3_aa: CASRKQGRQPQHF
cdr3_nt: TGTGCCAGCAGAAAGCAGGGGCGGCAGCCCCAGCATTTT
clone_size: NA
v_call: TRBV6-5
d_call: NA
j_call: TRBJ1-5

cdr3_aa: CASSDGTAYQETQYF
cdr3_nt: TGTGCCAGCAGCGACGGGACAGCCTACCAAGAGACCCAGTACTTC
clone_size: NA
v_call: TRBV9
d_call: TRBD1
j_call: TRBJ2-5

cdr3_aa: CASSSGTGNTEAFF
cdr3_nt: TGTGCCAGCAGCTCCGGGACAGGGAACACTGAAGCTTTCTTT
clone_size: NA
v_call: TRBV11-2
d_call: TRBD1
j_call: TRBJ1-1

cdr3_aa: CASSVGSAGVYQETQYF
cdr3_nt: TGTGCCAGCAGCGTAGGTTCGGCAGGTGTGTACCAAGAGACCCAGTACTTC
clone_size: NA
v_call: TRBV9
d_call: NA
j_call: TRBJ2-5

cdr3_aa: CSALITGTEQFF
cdr3_nt: TGCAGCGCTCTGATAACCGGGACAGAGCAGTTCTTC
clone_size: NA
v_call: TRBV29-1
d_call: NA
j_call: TRBJ2-1

cdr3_aa: CAMRTAASDTQYF
cdr3_nt: TGTGCCATGAGGACAGCAGCCAGCGATACGCAGTATTTT
clone_size: NA
v_call: TRBV10-3
d_call: NA
j_call: TRBJ2-3

cdr3_aa: CASGQVNQPQHF
cdr3_nt: TGTGCCAGCGGACAGGTCAATCAGCCCCAGCATTTT
clone_size: NA
v_call: TRBV6-5
d_call: TRBD1
j_call: TRBJ1-5

cdr3_aa: CASSEAGTSWETQYF
cdr3_nt: TGTGCCAGCAGTGAAGCAGGGACTAGCTGGGAGACCCAGTACTTC
clone_size: NA
v_call: TRBV6-1
d_call: TRBD2
j_call: TRBJ2-5

cdr3_aa: CASSSPDWSGYTF
cdr3_nt: TGCGCCAGCAGCTCCCCTGACTGGTCTGGCTACACCTTC
clone_size: NA
v_call: TRBV5-1
d_call: NA
j_call: TRBJ1-2

cdr3_aa: CASRGTANEKLFF
cdr3_nt: TGTGCCAGCAGGGGGACAGCGAATGAAAAACTGTTTTTT
clone_size: NA
v_call: TRBV6-5
d_call: TRBD1
j_call: TRBJ1-4

cdr3_aa: CASSQPREKRTGELFF
cdr3_nt: TGCGCCAGCAGCCAACCCAGGGAAAAGAGGACCGGGGAGCTGTTTTTT
clone_size: once
v_call: TRBV4-1
d_call: NA
j_call: TRBJ2-2

cdr3_aa: CAISGREAPQETQYF
cdr3_nt: TGTGCCATCAGTGGGAGGGAAGCCCCCCAAGAGACCCAGTACTTC
clone_size: NA
v_call: TRBV10-3
d_call: NA
j_call: TRBJ2-5

cdr3_aa: CASRTTVNTEAFF
cdr3_nt: TGTGCCAGCAGGACTACAGTAAACACTGAAGCTTTCTTT
clone_size: NA
v_call: TRBV12-3/TRBV12-4
d_call: NA
j_call: TRBJ1-1

cdr3_aa: CASILTGGAGNTIYF
cdr3_nt: TGTGCCAGCATTCTCACAGGGGGCGCCGGAAACACCATATATTTT
clone_size: NA
v_call: TRBV6-5
d_call: TRBD1
j_call: TRBJ1-3

cdr3_aa: CATKGQGAGGYTF
cdr3_nt: TGTGCCACGAAGGGACAGGGGGCAGGTGGCTACACCTTC
clone_size: NA
v_call: TRBV24-1
d_call: TRBD1
j_call: TRBJ1-2

cdr3_aa: CASSPGTGRDSGNTIYF
cdr3_nt: TGCGCCAGCAGCCCGGGGACAGGGAGGGACTCTGGAAACACCATATATTTT
clone_size: NA
v_call: TRBV5-1
d_call: TRBD1
j_call: TRBJ1-3

cdr3_aa: CASGLTGESTEAFF
cdr3_nt: TGTGCCAGCGGATTAACAGGGGAGAGCACTGAAGCTTTCTTT
clone_size: once
v_call: TRBV7-2
d_call: TRBD1
j_call: TRBJ1-1

cdr3_aa: CASSPGFGDEQFF
cdr3_nt: TGTGCCAGCTCACCCGGTTTCGGGGATGAGCAGTTCTTC
clone_size: NA
v_call: TRBV18
d_call: NA
j_call: TRBJ2-1

cdr3_aa: CASLQGNENTEAFF
cdr3_nt: TGTGCCAGCCTACAGGGGAATGAGAACACTGAAGCTTTCTTT
clone_size: once
v_call: TRBV10-3
d_call: TRBD1
j_call: TRBJ1-1

cdr3_aa: CASSSTGLERTDTQYF
cdr3_nt: TGCGCCAGCAGCTCGACAGGCTTGGAGCGCACAGATACGCAGTATTTT
clone_size: NA
v_call: TRBV5-1
d_call: NA
j_call: TRBJ2-3

cdr3_aa: CASSLDSMNTEAFF
cdr3_nt: TGCGCCAGCAGCCTCGACAGCATGAACACTGAAGCTTTCTTT
clone_size: NA
v_call: TRBV5-1
d_call: NA
j_call: TRBJ1-1

cdr3_aa: CASSLSLASGANVLTF
cdr3_nt: TGTGCCAGCAGCTTATCATTAGCCTCTGGGGCCAACGTCCTGACTTTC
clone_size: NA
v_call: TRBV7-3
d_call: NA
j_call: TRBJ2-6

cdr3_aa: CASSFTGGPQYF
cdr3_nt: TGTGCCAGCAGCTTTACGGGGGGGCCACAGTATTTT
clone_size: NA
v_call: TRBV11-3
d_call: TRBD2
j_call: TRBJ2-3

cdr3_aa: CASSWTSGANEQFF
cdr3_nt: TGTGCCAGCAGCTGGACTAGCGGGGCCAATGAGCAGTTCTTC
clone_size: NA
v_call: TRBV7-9
d_call: TRBD2
j_call: TRBJ2-1

cdr3_aa: CSVMGRYYEQYF
cdr3_nt: TGCAGCGTTATGGGCCGCTACTACGAGCAGTACTTC
clone_size: NA
v_call: TRBV29-1
d_call: NA
j_call: TRBJ2-7

cdr3_aa: CAASHGYTF
cdr3_nt: TGTGCCGCGTCCCATGGCTACACCTTC
clone_size: NA
v_call: TRBV2
d_call: NA
j_call: TRBJ1-2

cdr3_aa: CASSLGTFTDTQYF
cdr3_nt: TGTGCCAGCAGCTTAGGCACCTTCACAGATACGCAGTATTTT
clone_size: once
v_call: TRBV7-3
d_call: NA
j_call: TRBJ2-3

cdr3_aa: CASSCPDTGGYYTEAFF
cdr3_nt: TGTGCCAGCAGCTGCCCGGACACGGGGGGGTACTACACTGAAGCTTTCTTT
clone_size: NA
v_call: TRBV11-2
d_call: NA
j_call: TRBJ1-1